One T cell receptor beta chain is described in this entry. Germline trimming cut 8 bases from V and 2 bases from J; bases unmatched to any gene: 6. The CDR3 totals 15 residues. CDR1 is MNHEY and CDR2 is SMNVEV in the germline V gene (reference sequence). The sample comes from a study of T cell responses to AZD1222 COVID-19 vaccine. Sequencing used immunoSEQ multiplex PCR; TCRdb keeps in-frame clones, though not all of them. This table has 98,000 or so clones, about 86% appearing once. The J gene is TRBJ2-2, the V gene TRBV27; 9 bases line up with TRBD1. The source material was peripheral blood, sampled on day 0 of AZD1222 vaccination. This TCR came from an adult in good health. The DNA of the CDR3 is TGTGCCAGCCGGGGGACAGGGAGAAACACCGGGGAGCTGTTTTTT. Translation gives CASRGTGRNTGELFF.